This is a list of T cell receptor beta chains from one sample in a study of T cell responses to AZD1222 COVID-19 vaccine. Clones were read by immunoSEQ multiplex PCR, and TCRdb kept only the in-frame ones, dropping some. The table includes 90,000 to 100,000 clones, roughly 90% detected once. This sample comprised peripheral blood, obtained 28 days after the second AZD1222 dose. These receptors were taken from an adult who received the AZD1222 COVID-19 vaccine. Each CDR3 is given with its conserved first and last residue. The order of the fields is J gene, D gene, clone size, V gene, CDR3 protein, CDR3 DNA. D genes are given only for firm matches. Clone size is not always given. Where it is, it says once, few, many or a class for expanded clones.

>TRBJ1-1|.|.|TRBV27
CASSPKTYRGNTEAFF
TGTGCCAGCAGTCCTAAAACCTATCGGGGAAACACTGAAGCTTTCTTT
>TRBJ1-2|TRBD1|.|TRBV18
CASSQTGQDGYTF
TGTGCCAGCTCACAGACAGGGCAGGATGGCTACACCTTC
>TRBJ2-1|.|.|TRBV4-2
CASSPPRGAYGQFF
TGTGCCAGCAGCCCACCCCGGGGGGCTTACGGGCAGTTCTTC
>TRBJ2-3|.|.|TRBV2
CASMVGASTDTQYF
TGTGCCAGCATGGTGGGAGCTAGCACAGATACGCAGTATTTT
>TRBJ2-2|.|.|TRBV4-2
CASSQVLAQNTGELFF
TGTGCCAGCAGCCAAGTCCTAGCGCAGAACACCGGGGAGCTGTTTTTT
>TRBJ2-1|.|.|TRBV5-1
CASSPVGESIRNEQFF
TGCGCCAGCAGCCCCGTGGGGGAGAGCATTCGCAATGAGCAGTTCTTC
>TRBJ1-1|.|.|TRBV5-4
CASSWSGRPEAFF
TGTGCCAGCAGCTGGTCCGGGAGACCTGAAGCTTTCTTT
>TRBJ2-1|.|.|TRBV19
CASSIGRVNEQFF
TGTGCCAGTAGTATTGGCAGGGTCAATGAGCAGTTCTTC
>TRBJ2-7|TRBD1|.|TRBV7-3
CASSLGTEASEQYF
TGTGCCAGCAGCCTCGGGACAGAGGCCTCCGAGCAGTACTTC
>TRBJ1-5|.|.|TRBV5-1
CASSLSGVDQPQHF
TGCGCCAGCAGCTTGTCGGGTGTCGATCAGCCCCAGCATTTT
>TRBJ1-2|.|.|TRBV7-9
CASTDESIYRYTF
TGTGCCAGCACCGATGAATCGATTTATCGCTACACCTTC
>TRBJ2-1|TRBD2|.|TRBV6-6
CASNGLAGRGNEQFF
TGTGCCAGCAACGGACTAGCGGGGCGTGGGAATGAGCAGTTCTTC
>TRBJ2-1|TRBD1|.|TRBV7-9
CASSLLGQSNEQFF
TGTGCCAGCAGCTTACTGGGACAGAGCAATGAGCAGTTCTTC
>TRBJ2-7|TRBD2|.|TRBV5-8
CASSSSWEREDPYEQYF
TGTGCCAGCAGCTCCTCTTGGGAACGGGAGGATCCTTACGAGCAGTACTTC
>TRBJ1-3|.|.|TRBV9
CASNGPFGNTIYF
TGTGCCAGCAACGGACCTTTTGGAAACACCATATATTTT
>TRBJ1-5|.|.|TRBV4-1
CASSRGREGQPQHF
TGCGCCAGCAGCCGAGGTAGGGAGGGTCAGCCCCAGCATTTT
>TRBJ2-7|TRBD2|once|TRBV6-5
CATTAGAGEAEQYF
TGTGCCACTACCGCCGGGGCGGGAGAGGCCGAGCAGTACTTC
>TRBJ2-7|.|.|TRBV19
CASSQRTRGSYEQYF
TGTGCCAGTAGCCAGCGGACTAGGGGGTCCTACGAGCAGTACTTC
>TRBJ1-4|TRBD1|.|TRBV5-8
CASSLDNRGHEKLFF
TGTGCCAGCAGCTTGGATAACAGGGGGCATGAAAAACTGTTTTTT
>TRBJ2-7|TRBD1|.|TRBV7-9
CASSRGWDRDEQYF
TGTGCCAGCAGCCGGGGTTGGGACAGGGACGAGCAGTACTTC
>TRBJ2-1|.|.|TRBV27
CASSSQINEQFF
TGTGCCAGCAGTTCCCAGATCAATGAGCAGTTCTTC
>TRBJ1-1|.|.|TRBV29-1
CSVTANTEAFF
TGCAGCGTGACAGCGAACACTGAAGCTTTCTTT
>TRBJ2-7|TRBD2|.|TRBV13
CASSLTVGLALTYEQYF
TGTGCCAGCAGCTTAACCGTGGGACTAGCGTTGACCTACGAGCAGTACTTC
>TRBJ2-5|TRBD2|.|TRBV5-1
CASSTRTSLGETQYF
TGCGCCAGCAGCACCCGGACTAGCTTGGGGGAGACCCAGTACTTC
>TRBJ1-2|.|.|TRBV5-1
CASSLLLGANYGYTF
TGCGCCAGCAGCTTGCTTCTCGGGGCTAACTATGGCTACACCTTC
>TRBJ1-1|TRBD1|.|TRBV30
CASLPGQGPGGTEAFF
TGTGCCTCCCTCCCAGGACAGGGGCCGGGGGGCACTGAAGCTTTCTTT
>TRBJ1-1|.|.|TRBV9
CASSDRGLLDTEAFF
TGTGCCAGCAGCGACCGGGGGCTTTTGGACACTGAAGCTTTCTTT
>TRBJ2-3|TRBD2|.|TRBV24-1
CATSDFGRDTQYF
TGTGCCACCAGTGATTTCGGGAGGGATACGCAGTATTTT
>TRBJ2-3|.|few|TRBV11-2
CASNRPGGDTQYF
TGTGCCAGCAACCGACCAGGCGGTGATACGCAGTATTTT
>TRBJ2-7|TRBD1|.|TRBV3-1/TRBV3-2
CASSPRGGQGVYEQYF
TGTGCCAGCAGCCCTAGAGGGGGACAGGGGGTTTACGAGCAGTACTTC
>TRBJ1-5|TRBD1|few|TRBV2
CASRGGRGRRQPQHF
TGTGCCAGCAGGGGGGGCAGGGGGCGTCGCCAGCCCCAGCATTTT